This entry lists 8 T cell receptor beta chains sequenced from one sample in a study of glioma-infiltrating T cells after dendritic cell vaccination. Sequenced by immunoSEQ multiplex PCR; TCRdb stores in-frame clones only, minus some. The data hold approximately 60,000 clones, with about nine tenths observed a single time. The time point denotes: after dendritic cell vaccination, including at tumor progression/relapse. The sequences come from blood, collected after dendritic cell vaccination. The source is a human donor with glioblastoma.

This sequence joins TRBV7-8 and TRBJ1-2; D uncertain. Trimming pared 1 base from V and 8 bases from J, leaving 17 bases between. The length of the CDR3 is 15 residues. Germline CDR1 reads SGHVS; CDR2 reads FQNEAQ. DNA for the CDR3: TGTGCCAGCAGCTTAGATTTTAACGGGGAGAGAGGCTACACCTTC. It translates to CASSLDFNGERGYTF.

The chain has TRBV5-4 and TRBJ1-2; a possible D gene is TRBD1 (6 bases). The CDR3 is 15 residues long. The germline V gene encodes CDR1 SGHNT and CDR2 YYREEE (reference sequence). V was pared by 4 bases and J by 2 bases, with 15 bases between. CDR3 nucleotides: TGTGCCAGCAGCCCTCAGGGGCCAGAAAACTATGGCTACACCTTC. As protein: CASSPQGPENYGYTF.

The chain employs TRBV30 and TRBJ2-2, with 8 bases that match TRBD1. Germline-derived CDR1 and CDR2 are GTSNPN and SVGIG (reference sequence). V lost 7 bases to trimming and J lost 4 bases; unmatched junction nucleotides: 8. The CDR3 consists of 14 residues. The CDR3 loop is CAFPGGAGTGELFF. DNA for the CDR3: TGTGCCTTCCCAGGGGGCGCGGGCACCGGGGAGCTGTTTTTT. The full variable domain, its missing parts supplied by reference TRBV30 and TRBJ2-2, is SQTIHQWPATLVQPVGSPLSLECTVEGTSNPNLYWYRQAAGRGLQLLFYSVGIGQISSEVPQNLSASRPQDRQFILSSKKLLLSDSGFYLCAFPGGAGTGELFFGEGSRLTVL.

The rearrangement uses TRBV7-2 and TRBJ1-5, with D hard to call. Germline-derived CDR1 and CDR2 are SGHTA and FQGNSA. The ends were cut back, 4 bases at V and 0 bases at J, with 4 bases in the middle. The CDR3 spans 13 residues. Here the CDR3 reads CASSSNSNQPQHF. DNA of the CDR3: TGTGCCAGCAGCTCTAATAGCAATCAGCCCCAGCATTTT.

The chain uses TRBV5-4 and TRBJ1-4; a possible D gene is TRBD1 (6 bases). The V end was cut by 4 bases, the J end by 8 bases, with 15 bases between. This CDR3 has 14 residues. Germline CDR1 SGHNT, CDR2 YYREEE (reference sequence). The CDR3 DNA is TGTGCCAGCAGCCCCCCGGGGCAGGGGGAAAAACTGTTTTTT. Residues: CASSPPGQGEKLFF. Drawing the rest from reference TRBV5-4 and TRBJ1-4, the complete variable domain is ETGVTQSPTHLIKTRGQQVTLRCSSQSGHNTVSWYQQALGQGPQFIFQYYREEENGRGNFPPRFSGLQFPNYSSELNVNALELDDSALYLCASSPPGQGEKLFFGSGTQLSVL.

V gene TRBV11-3 combines with J gene TRBJ2-2; D gene ambiguous. Germline CDR1 is SGHNT and CDR2 is YENEEA. V lost 4 bases and J lost 6, with 12 bases in between. The CDR3 spans 14 residues. CDR3 in amino acids: CASSSTAVAGELFF. The DNA of the CDR3 is TGTGCCAGCAGCTCGACGGCGGTCGCCGGGGAGCTGTTTTTT.

This chain links TRBV14 with TRBJ1-2, with no clear D. The V end was cut by 2 bases, the J end by 3 bases, with 13 bases between. Germline V lookup: CDR1 SGHDN, CDR2 FVKESK. The CDR3 is 15 residues long. CDR3 residues: CASSQRGSPDYGYTF. In nucleotides, the CDR3 is TGTGCCAGCAGCCAACGCGGCAGCCCAGACTATGGCTACACCTTC.

The chain joins TRBV5-4 to TRBJ2-7, with D possibly TRBD1 on 6 matching bases. CDR3 length equals 15 residues. Per germline, CDR1 SGHNT and CDR2 YYREEE (reference sequence). Trimming cost V 1 base and J 0 bases, with 11 bases left between them. The DNA of the CDR3 is TGTGCCAGCAGCTTGCAGGACAGAAGCTCCTACGAGCAGTACTTC. Its translation is CASSLQDRSSYEQYF.